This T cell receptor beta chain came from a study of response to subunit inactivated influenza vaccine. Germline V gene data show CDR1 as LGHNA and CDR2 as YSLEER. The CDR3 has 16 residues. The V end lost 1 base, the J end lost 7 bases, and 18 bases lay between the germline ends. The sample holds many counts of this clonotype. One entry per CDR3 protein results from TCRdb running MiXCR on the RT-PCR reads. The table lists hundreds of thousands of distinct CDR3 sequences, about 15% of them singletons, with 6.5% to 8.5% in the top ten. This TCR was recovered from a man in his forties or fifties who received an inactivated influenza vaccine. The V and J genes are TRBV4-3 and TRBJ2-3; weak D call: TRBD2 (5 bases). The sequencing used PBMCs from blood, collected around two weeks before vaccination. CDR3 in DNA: TGCGCCAGCAGCCAAGGATACAGAGGGCTCGTAAATACGCAGTATTTT. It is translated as CASSQGYRGLVNTQYF.